This T cell receptor beta chain comes out of a study of cytomegalovirus exposure and HLA in healthy donors. Findings and caveats of the study: According to an earlier analysis, most TCR beta V segments yielded productive rearrangements about 87% or about 30% of the time.

Germline CDR1 is SNHLY and CDR2 is FYNNEI. V lost 6 bases to trimming and J lost 2 bases, with 4 bases between them. This CDR3 has 11 residues. This clone occurred a few times. The target antigen is unknown. The PCR used 60 Vbeta and 13 Jbeta primers. Here immunoSEQ multiplex PCR was the method, and the copy in TCRdb shows in-frame clones only, minus some. In the table there are 96,000 or so clones, around 74% of which are singletons. The origin of this receptor is a woman in her 70s in good health and CMV-seropositive. This sequence joins TRBV2 and TRBJ2-5, with D unclear. The sample consisted of PBMCs. The DNA of the CDR3 is TGTGCCAGCAGCCCGCAAGAGACCCAGTACTTC. It translates to CASSPQETQYF.